This T cell receptor beta chain was found in a study of blood T cell repertoires in COVID-19. Across the whole study: Both acute and convalescent COVID-19 samples were obtained from the United States, Italy and Spain. Sources were T cells, B-cell-depleted T cells, or PBMCs; the material itself was cDNA or gDNA.

Authors' processing steps: Estimates of nucleated cell counts were drawn from the amplification of reference gene primers. The table came from immunoSEQ multiplex PCR; TCRdb's copy has only in-frame clones and leaves some out. Clone size and V and J calls were adopted from that table, with D and trimming inferred from the DNA. The sample has more than 110,000 clones, more than 80% seen once. Germline V gene sequence: CDR1 MNHEY, CDR2 SVGAGI. This CDR3 contains 13 residues. J was trimmed by 9 bases and V by 0 bases; bases with no gene match: 4. The sample was peripheral blood. The receptor's source is a woman aged 80 or over with acute or convalescent COVID-19. The chain couples TRBV6-5 to TRBJ1-1; 7 bases map to TRBD1. The CDR3 region is CASSYSGQTKAFF. CDR3 DNA: TGTGCCAGCAGTTACTCGGGACAGACTAAAGCTTTCTTT.